This passage covers 27 T cell receptor beta chains from one sample sequenced in a study of shared clonotypes between healthy human individuals. This table comes from immunoSEQ multiplex PCR, and its TCRdb copy is limited to in-frame clones, with some not included. This sample has around 2.5 million clones, with roughly 93% found just once. The source material was naive CD4+ T cells from PBMCs. As for subset: CD45RA+ positively selected. The receptor set was obtained from a man aged 18 to 30 in good health. Some clones in this sample may be carry-over from other donors' samples.

The V and J genes are TRBV28 and TRBJ1-2, with 8 bases aligning to TRBD1. The junction had 5 bases not matched to a gene; V was cut back by 5 bases and J by 0 bases. The germline V gene encodes CDR1 MDHEN and CDR2 SYDVKM. This CDR3 has 15 residues. The CDR3 DNA is TGTGCCAGCAGTCCTGGGACAGGCGCTAACTATGGCTACACCTTC. This sequence encodes CASSPGTGANYGYTF.

The chain combines TRBV7-3 with TRBJ2-1; 9 positions agree with TRBD2. Germline V CDR1 and CDR2: SGHTA, FQGTGA. The CDR3 is made up of 16 amino acids. The J segment lost 4 bases and the V segment lost 1 base, leaving 5 bases of the junction unmatched. CDR3 loop: CASSLKVAGVYNEQFF. CDR3 bases: TGTGCCAGCAGCTTAAAGGTAGCGGGAGTTTACAATGAGCAGTTCTTC.

In DNA, the CDR3 is TGCGCCAGCAGCTGGACAGGCCCGGATAACACTGAAGCTTTCTTT. Translated, it gives CASSWTGPDNTEAFF. The chain recombines TRBV5-1 with TRBJ1-1; 7 bases align to TRBD1. Germline V gene sequence: CDR1 SGHRS, CDR2 YFSETQ. This CDR3 has 15 amino acids. Trimming cost V 3 bases and J 2 bases; bases outside gene matches: 7.

V is TRBV27 and J is TRBJ2-3, with 8 bases fitting TRBD2. The trim removed 4 bases at V and 4 bases at J, leaving 7 bases unmatched. CDR3 length equals 15 residues. Germline CDR1 reads MNHEY; CDR2 reads SMNVEV (reference sequence). DNA of the CDR3: TGTGCCAGCAGTTCACCGGGACTAGTATCAGATACGCAGTATTTT. Residues: CASSSPGLVSDTQYF.

This clone was observed a few times. This sample also contains other DNA sequences that code for the same CDR3. The chain has TRBV9 and TRBJ1-5, with 7 bases fitting TRBD1. V lost 3 bases and J lost 2; bases outside the gene matches: 2. The germline V gene encodes CDR1 SGDLS and CDR2 YYNGEE. The CDR3 spans 14 residues. CDR3 in DNA: TGTGCCAGCAGCGCCACAGGGGGCAATCAGCCCCAGCATTTT. Translating it yields CASSATGGNQPQHF.

This rearrangement joins TRBV7-2 to TRBJ2-7, with TRBD2 matching over 7 bases. CDR1 is SGHTA, CDR2 FQGNSA, per germline. CDR3 length equals 15 residues. Losses at the gene ends were 6 bases for V and 1 base for J; bases not matched to a gene: 9. The CDR3 DNA reads as TGTGCCAGCAGGCGTCTAGCGGATGGATCCTACGAGCAGTACTTC. As protein: CASRRLADGSYEQYF.

V and J are TRBV2 and TRBJ2-5, with 8 bases identical to TRBD2. CDR3 length: 15 residues. V trimming: 3 bases; J trimming: 7 bases; junction bases outside the gene matches: 10. CDR1 is SNHLY, CDR2 FYNNEI, per germline. DNA for the CDR3: TGTGCCAGCAGTGAGTTGGGACTAGTCCGAGGGACCCAGTACTTC. It translates to CASSELGLVRGTQYF. Combining the CDR3 with reference TRBV2 and TRBJ2-5 gives the whole variable domain EPEVTQTPSHQVTQMGQEVILRCVPISNHLYFYWYRQILGQKVEFLVSFYNNEISEKSEIFDDQFSVERPDGSNFTLKIRSTKLEDSAMYFCASSELGLVRGTQYFGPGTRLLVL.

As for this clone: The sample carries other DNA sequences with the same CDR3. The chain links TRBV7-9 to TRBJ2-7, with D possibly TRBD2 on 5 matching bases. Looked up from germline, CDR1 is SEHNR and CDR2 is FQNEAQ (reference sequence). This CDR3 region has 12 residues. V dropped 5 bases and J dropped 3 bases, with 8 bases sitting between them. The CDR3 region has the DNA TGTGCCAGCAGCGGTGGGAGCTACGAGCAGTACTTC. As protein: CASSGGSYEQYF.

Comment on this clone: Other DNA sequences from this sample encode an identical CDR3 as well. V gene TRBV9 combines with J gene TRBJ2-7; 8 nucleotides match TRBD1. The CDR3 spans 14 residues. CDR1 is SGDLS, CDR2 YYNGEE, per germline. V lost 3 bases, J lost 2 bases, and 4 bases stayed unmatched. CDR3 nucleotide sequence: TGTGCCAGCAGCGCCGGGACAGGAACCTACGAGCAGTACTTC. Translating it yields CASSAGTGTYEQYF. The full variable domain, its missing parts supplied by reference TRBV9 and TRBJ2-7, is DSGVTQTPKHLITATGQRVTLRCSPRSGDLSVYWYQQSLDQGLQFLIQYYNGEERAKGNILERFSAQQFPDLHSELNLSSLELGDSALYFCASSAGTGTYEQYFGPGTRLTVT.

The chain employs TRBV5-6 and TRBJ1-6; no reliable D call. The germline V gene encodes CDR1 SGHDT and CDR2 YYEEEE. This CDR3 comprises 17 residues. Trimming pared 0 bases from V and 6 bases from J, leaving 16 bases between. The CDR3 reads CASSLEGRRVGNSPLHF. DNA of the CDR3: TGTGCCAGCAGCTTGGAGGGCAGGCGAGTGGGTAATTCACCCCTCCACTTT.

The genes are TRBV6-5 and TRBJ1-2; TRBD1 might be the D (5 bases). The CDR3 contains 13 residues. V dropped 4 bases and J dropped 2 bases, with 8 bases sitting between them. Germline lookup yields CDR1 MNHEY and CDR2 SVGAGI. The CDR3 sequence is CASSSRDNYGYTF. The CDR3 region has the DNA TGTGCCAGCAGTTCCCGGGACAACTATGGCTACACCTTC.

The rearrangement uses TRBV27 and TRBJ1-3; D is unresolved. The germline CDR1 and CDR2 sequences are MNHEY and SMNVEV (reference sequence). This CDR3 is built from 14 residues. V was pared by 4 bases and J by 4 bases, with 11 bases between. CDR3 amino acids: CASSSLPGGNTIYF. CDR3 nucleotides: TGTGCCAGCAGTTCCCTACCCGGGGGAAACACCATATATTTT.

The chain couples TRBV4-1 to TRBJ2-6, with 12 bases aligning to TRBD1. The trim removed 2 bases at V and 0 bases at J, leaving 5 bases unmatched. In germline, CDR1 is MGHRA, CDR2 YSYEKL. This CDR3 region has 19 residues. The CDR3 is CASSQLRGQGASGANVLTF. The CDR3 bases are TGCGCCAGCAGCCAACTTAGGGGACAGGGGGCCTCTGGGGCCAACGTCCTGACTTTC.

V usage is TRBV28 and J usage is TRBJ1-1; D is ambiguous. The germline V gene encodes CDR1 MDHEN and CDR2 SYDVKM. V gave up 5 bases and J gave up 1 base, with 14 bases separating them. This CDR3 has 15 amino acids. CDR3 loop: CASSQPSRKNTEAFF. The CDR3, as DNA: TGTGCCAGCAGTCAACCTTCGAGGAAGAACACTGAAGCTTTCTTT.

The J gene is TRBJ2-7, the V gene TRBV6-5, with 9 bases identical to TRBD2. Per the germline V gene, CDR1 is MNHEY and CDR2 is SVGAGI. The ends lost 5 bases at V and 5 bases at J; junction bases unmatched: 7. The CDR3 extends over 14 amino acids. CDR3 loop: CASSSSGSRNEQYF. The CDR3 bases are TGTGCCAGCAGTAGTAGCGGGAGCAGAAACGAGCAGTACTTC.

The chain combines TRBV28 with TRBJ2-7, with TRBD1 matching 8 bases. The CDR3 is made up of 16 amino acids. Germline V gene lookup returns CDR1 MDHEN and CDR2 SYDVKM. The J segment lost 1 base and the V segment lost 5 bases, leaving 10 bases of the junction unmatched. CDR3 in amino acids: CASSLGQGAPSYEQYF. In DNA, the CDR3 is TGTGCCAGCAGTCTTGGACAGGGTGCGCCTTCCTACGAGCAGTACTTC.

The chain employs TRBV27 and TRBJ2-3; possibly TRBD1 or TRBD2 for D (6 bases each). The CDR3 runs 15 residues. V was shortened by 2 bases and J by 0 bases, with 9 bases between the two germline ends. In germline, CDR1 is MNHEY, CDR2 SMNVEV (reference sequence). This CDR3 reads CASSLGGPSTDTQYF. The CDR3 DNA follows: TGTGCCAGCAGTTTAGGGGGGCCCAGCACAGATACGCAGTATTTT.

In its sample, this clone was seen a few times. The J gene is TRBJ1-1, the V gene TRBV29-1, with unresolved D. V was pared by 4 bases and J by 11 bases, with 11 bases between. Germline lookup yields CDR1 SQVTM and CDR2 ANQGSEA. This CDR3 is 10 amino acids long. The CDR3 DNA reads TGCAGCGTTGGGTGGGAAATGGCTTTCTTT. It translates to CSVGWEMAFF.

Worth noting for this clone: The same CDR3 arises from other DNA sequences in this sample as well. In nucleotides, the CDR3 is TGTGCCAGCAGTTCGGGACAGGGAAGCACAGATACGCAGTATTTT. Residues: CASSSGQGSTDTQYF. The chain combines TRBV7-3 with TRBJ2-3; TRBD1 agrees at 9 bases. V was clipped by 6 bases and J by 0 bases; unmatched bases: 4. The CDR3 runs to 15 residues. The germline gives CDR1 SGHTA, CDR2 FQGTGA.

The chain recombines TRBV27 with TRBJ1-4, with D unclear. V lost 6 bases and J lost 6, with 17 bases in between. This CDR3 is 15 amino acids long. Germline V CDR1 and CDR2: MNHEY, SMNVEV (reference sequence). The CDR3 here is CASRGRRMYDEKLFF. The CDR3 DNA is TGTGCCAGCAGGGGTCGGAGAATGTATGATGAAAAACTGTTTTTT.

The chain employs TRBV9 and TRBJ2-3; D unclear. This CDR3 has 14 amino acids. V was pared by 4 bases and J by 2 bases, with 11 bases between. Germline lookup yields CDR1 SGDLS and CDR2 YYNGEE. DNA for the CDR3: TGTGCCAGCAGCCCCATTTATTACACAGATACGCAGTATTTT. Its translation: CASSPIYYTDTQYF.

About this clone itself: Other nucleotide sequences from this sample produce the same CDR3. The chain has TRBV5-1 and TRBJ2-1; 12 bases agree with TRBD2. The junction had 0 bases not matched to a gene; V was cut back by 0 bases and J by 2 bases. CDR3 length equals 16 residues. Germline V gene lookup returns CDR1 SGHRS and CDR2 YFSETQ. CDR3 region: CASSLGLAGAYNEQFF. Written as DNA, the CDR3 is TGCGCCAGCAGCTTGGGACTAGCGGGAGCCTACAATGAGCAGTTCTTC.

The chain links TRBV29-1 to TRBJ2-1; TRBD2 matches at 7 bases. The junction had 3 bases not matched to a gene; V was cut back by 7 bases and J by 6 bases. Germline assignment: CDR1 SQVTM and CDR2 ANQGSEA. The CDR3 is 11 amino acids. Here the CDR3 reads CSGEGRNEQFF. In nucleotides, the CDR3 is TGCAGCGGGGAGGGACGCAATGAGCAGTTCTTC.

The rearrangement uses TRBV6-6 and TRBJ2-3; 7 nucleotides agree with TRBD2. Germline V gene data show CDR1 as MNHNY and CDR2 as SVGAGI (reference sequence). The CDR3 runs 15 residues. Trimming cost V 4 bases and J 0 bases; bases outside gene matches: 4. For the CDR3, the DNA is TGTGCCAGCAGTTTGGGGGGGACTAGCACAGATACGCAGTATTTT. Translation: CASSLGGTSTDTQYF.

The chain couples TRBV6-1 to TRBJ2-3; 11 bases fit TRBD2. The CDR3 has 18 amino acids. Per the germline V gene, CDR1 is MNHNS and CDR2 is SASEGT. The junction had 7 bases not matched to a gene; V was cut back by 2 bases and J by 0 bases. CDR3 in DNA: TGTGCCAGCAGTGAAAGACTAGCGGGAACCTCTAGCACAGATACGCAGTATTTT. Translation gives CASSERLAGTSSTDTQYF.

This chain uses TRBV6-4 with TRBJ2-1, with D tentatively TRBD2 (6 bases). Trimming took off 3 bases at V and 1 base at J, with 13 bases between the two ends. The CDR3 has 16 amino acids. The V gene's germline CDR1 is MRHNA and CDR2 SNTAGT. The CDR3 region is CASSESGTLSYNEQFF. CDR3 nucleotide sequence: TGTGCCAGCAGTGAGTCTGGGACTTTATCCTACAATGAGCAGTTCTTC.

This chain uses TRBV6-5 with TRBJ1-2; a weak D match, TRBD1 (5 bases). V dropped 6 bases and J dropped 4 bases, with 18 bases sitting between them. The CDR3 contains 15 residues. CDR1 and CDR2 (germline): MNHEY, SVGAGI. As DNA, the CDR3 is TGTGCCAGCAGCGGGGGGGTGGCGGGGAGCTATGGCTACACCTTC. It yields the protein CASSGGVAGSYGYTF.